The 27 T cell receptor beta chains in this list originate from one sample, sequenced in a study of Ad26.COV2.S vaccination and SARS-CoV-2 variants (TCRdb year 2021). Preparation of the library involved the immunoSEQ multiplex PCR assay. This is the immuneACCESS table as TCRdb keeps it, with only in-frame sequences that have V and J called. A part of the clones is gone; compared with another copy, unresolved V genes explain less than half, and the rest is unexplained. For this sample the table gives 500,000 or so clones, of which 75% to 90% were detected only once. 2% to 3% of the sample is held by the ten biggest clonotypes. The treatment or condition label on this specimen signifies: roughly 19 received Ad26.COV2.S at low or high dose, single or two shots; about 5 received placebo; per-sample allocation not given. Repertoires of vaccine and placebo recipients were sequenced from samples taken on day 63 after the first injection.

This sample comprised peripheral blood, obtained in a trial of Ad26.COV2.S vaccine versus placebo. The receptors originated from a person between 18 and 65 years old who received the Ad26.COV2.S COVID-19 vaccine or a placebo.

Only one count was recorded for this clone. This chain links TRBV30 with TRBJ2-6, with D uncertain. The V gene lost 4 bases and the J gene lost 0 bases, with 7 bases spanning the gap. This CDR3 is built from 14 residues. Germline lookup yields CDR1 GTSNPN and CDR2 SVGIG (reference sequence). CDR3 in DNA: TGTGCCTGGACAGGCTACTCTGGGGCCAACGTCCTGACTTTC. Residues: CAWTGYSGANVLTF.

The chain uses TRBV10-3 and TRBJ1-5, with D tentatively TRBD1 (5 bases). This CDR3 comprises 14 residues. The germline V and J ends were trimmed by 4 bases and 2 bases, with 9 bases remaining between them. Germline V gene lookup returns CDR1 ENHRY and CDR2 SYGVKD. The CDR3 DNA reads TGTGCCATCAGTGCCAGGGAGGGCAATCAGCCCCAGCATTTT. Encoded protein: CAISAREGNQPQHF.

This clone was detected once. The rearrangement links TRBV25-1 to TRBJ2-7; 8 nucleotides line up with TRBD2. J lost 4 bases, V lost 7 bases, and 21 bases had no gene match. CDR3 length: 18 residues. Germline CDR1 is MGHDK and CDR2 is SYGVNS. The CDR3 bases are TGTGCCAGCACCCCAGATCGGGGGGGGCCTCCCCCCCATTACGAGCAGTACTTC. It yields the protein CASTPDRGGPPPHYEQYF.

This sequence joins TRBV6-6 and TRBJ2-7; no definite D call. The CDR3 is 14 amino acids. Between the trimmed V and J ends, which lost 8 bases and 6 bases, there was a span of 20 bases. CDR1 is MNHNY and CDR2 is SVGAGI in the germline V gene (reference sequence). The CDR3 is CASAEMVGYGEQYF. DNA for the CDR3: TGTGCCAGCGCCGAAATGGTGGGGTATGGCGAGCAGTACTTC.

The chain couples TRBV5-6 to TRBJ2-3; TRBD1 aligns across 8 bases. The CDR3 has 16 residues. V lost 4 bases to trimming and J lost 3 bases; unmatched junction nucleotides: 10. The germline CDR1 and CDR2 sequences are SGHDT and YYEEEE. The CDR3 DNA follows: TGTGCCAGCAGCCGCGCCGGGACAGGTGCTACAGATACGCAGTATTTT. It translates to CASSRAGTGATDTQYF.

In this sample, this clone turned up once. This chain links TRBV6-2 or TRBV6-3 with TRBJ2-5; perhaps TRBD2 as D (7 bases). V lost 5 bases and J lost 5, with 15 bases in between. The CDR3 length is 14 residues. Germline CDR1 MNHEY, CDR2 SVGEGT. Here the CDR3 reads CASSGRDTRETQYF. CDR3 bases: TGTGCCAGCAGTGGGAGGGACACAAGGGAGACCCAGTACTTC.

The chain links TRBV11-1 to TRBJ2-3, with D unresolved. The CDR3 contains 15 residues. V gave up 5 bases and J gave up 1 base, with 13 bases separating them. The germline gives CDR1 SGHAT, CDR2 FQDESV (reference sequence). The CDR3 protein is CASSPMGFRTDTQYF. The CDR3 DNA follows: TGTGCCAGCAGCCCAATGGGTTTCCGCACAGATACGCAGTATTTT. Together with reference TRBV11-1 and TRBJ2-3, the CDR3 gives the full variable domain: EAEVAQSPRYKITEKSQAVAFWCDPISGHATLYWYRQILGQGPELLVQFQDESVVDDSQLPKDRFSAERLKGVDSTLKIQPAELGDSAMYLCASSPMGFRTDTQYFGPGTRLTVL.

This clone was found a few times. CDR3 in DNA: TGTGCCAGCAGCTTAGGGATTTTTAGCAATCAGCCCCAGCATTTT. Protein product: CASSLGIFSNQPQHF. V is TRBV7-2 and J is TRBJ1-5; no definite D call. The V and J ends lost 1 base and 0 bases respectively, with 7 bases between them. The CDR3 has 15 amino acids. Germline CDR1 reads SGHTA; CDR2 reads FQGNSA.

The chain has TRBV5-6 and TRBJ2-2, with D possibly being TRBD1 or TRBD2 (6 bases each). CDR3 length: 17 residues. Germline V CDR1 and CDR2: SGHDT, YYEEEE. Trimming removed 6 bases from V and 3 bases from J, with 21 bases in between. CDR3 in DNA: TGTGCCAGCACCATGGTGTCGGGGGCGTTGGACACCGGGGAGCTGTTTTTT. It encodes CASTMVSGALDTGELFF.

The chain recombines TRBV7-9 with TRBJ1-2; D is uncertain. The V gene's germline CDR1 is SEHNR and CDR2 FQNEAQ (reference sequence). Trimming took off 1 base at V and 5 bases at J, with 5 bases between the two ends. CDR3 length: 12 residues. Here the CDR3 DNA reads TGTGCCAGCAGCTTAGAACAGTATGGCTACACCTTC. It is translated as CASSLEQYGYTF.

J is TRBJ1-2 and V is TRBV4-1, with D possibly being TRBD1 (5 bases). With 2 bases removed from V and 5 bases from J, the gap between germline ends came to 12 bases. The CDR3 totals 14 residues. Germline-derived CDR1 and CDR2 are MGHRA and YSYEKL. The CDR3 nucleotides read TGCGCCAGCAGCCAAATCCAGGGTGCATATGGCTACACCTTC. As protein: CASSQIQGAYGYTF.

The J gene is TRBJ2-7, the V gene TRBV5-1, with 7 nucleotides matching TRBD1. The CDR3 contains 14 residues. Germline CDR1 SGHRS, CDR2 YFSETQ. V gave up 4 bases and J gave up 7 bases; unmatched junction bases: 11. CDR3: CASSADRLGREQYF. In DNA form, the CDR3 reads TGCGCCAGCAGCGCGGACAGGCTCGGTCGGGAGCAGTACTTC. Drawing the rest from reference TRBV5-1 and TRBJ2-7, the complete variable domain is KAGVTQTPRYLIKTRGQQVTLSCSPISGHRSVSWYQQTPGQGLQFLFEYFSETQRNKGNFPGRFSGRQFSNSRSEMNVSTLELGDSALYLCASSADRLGREQYFGPGTRLTVT.

J is TRBJ1-5 and V is TRBV7-9; D ambiguous. There are 14 residues in the CDR3. Germline lookup yields CDR1 SEHNR and CDR2 FQNEAQ (reference sequence). With 8 bases removed from V and 3 bases from J, the gap between germline ends came to 14 bases. Written as DNA, the CDR3 is TGTGCCAGCGGAGGATCCAGCGTCAATCAGCCCCAGCATTTT. Translated, it gives CASGGSSVNQPQHF.

V gene TRBV6-2 or TRBV6-3 combines with J gene TRBJ1-5, with 7 nucleotides matching TRBD1. J gave up 0 bases and V 5 bases, and 13 bases lay outside the gene matches. Looked up from germline, CDR1 is MNHEY and CDR2 is SVGEGT. The CDR3 sequence is 18 residues long. The CDR3 DNA follows: TGTGCCAGCAGTGTCCCCCGGGGACAGTCGTATAGCAATCAGCCCCAGCATTTT. Residues: CASSVPRGQSYSNQPQHF.

This clone was counted a single time. This chain joins TRBV6-5 and TRBJ1-5; D perhaps matches TRBD1 (5 bases). The CDR3 runs 14 residues. V was shortened by 6 bases and J by 2 bases, with 11 bases between the two germline ends. From germline, CDR1 is MNHEY and CDR2 SVGAGI. CDR3 coding DNA: TGTGCCAGCAGCCAGGGCCCGGGCAATCAGCCCCAGCATTTT. Residues: CASSQGPGNQPQHF.

This chain connects TRBV10-3 to TRBJ2-7; TRBD2 aligns across 7 bases. CDR3 length equals 14 residues. The ends lost 4 bases at V and 4 bases at J; junction bases unmatched: 7. Germline V gene lookup returns CDR1 ENHRY and CDR2 SYGVKD. CDR3 region: CAISAGGTLYEQYF. For the CDR3, the DNA is TGTGCCATCAGTGCCGGGGGGACCCTATACGAGCAGTACTTC.

The chain uses TRBV5-1 and TRBJ1-4; 7 bases align to TRBD1. CDR1 and CDR2 from the germline V gene are SGHRS and YFSETQ. J lost 3 bases, V lost 3 bases, and 2 bases had no gene match. The CDR3 is 14 amino acids. The CDR3 region has the DNA TGCGCCAGCAGCTGGGGACAGCCTAATGAAAAACTGTTTTTT. This gives the protein CASSWGQPNEKLFF.

This chain joins TRBV4-1 and TRBJ1-6; the D gene is possibly TRBD1 (6 bases). This CDR3 spans 19 amino acids. V was trimmed by 1 base and J by 0 bases, leaving 16 bases between them. Germline loops: CDR1 MGHRA, CDR2 YSYEKL. Written as DNA, the CDR3 is TGCGCCAGCAGCCAAGGGGTTTTCAGGGGCGGCTCCTATAATTCACCCCTCCACTTT. Protein sequence: CASSQGVFRGGSYNSPLHF.

This clone was detected a few times. The V gene is TRBV19, the J gene TRBJ1-3, with TRBD1 identical over 7 bases. V trimming: 7 bases; J trimming: 2 bases; junction bases outside the gene matches: 14. From germline, CDR1 is LNHDA and CDR2 SQIVND (reference sequence). The CDR3 sequence is 17 residues long. The CDR3 reads CASNRKAGGITGNTIYF. CDR3 bases: TGTGCCAGTAACCGGAAAGCAGGGGGAATCACTGGAAACACCATATATTTT. The full variable domain, completed using reference TRBV19 and TRBJ1-3, is DGGITQSPKYLFRKEGQNVTLSCEQNLNHDAMYWYRQDPGQGLRLIYYSQIVNDFQKGDIAEGYSVSREKKESFPLTVTSAQKNPTAFYLCASNRKAGGITGNTIYFGEGSWLTVV.

The gene calls are TRBV6-5 and TRBJ2-3; 11 nucleotides line up with TRBD2. With 2 bases clipped from V and 3 bases from J, the junction kept 4 bases outside the gene matches. The germline V gene has CDR1 MNHEY and CDR2 SVGAGI. The CDR3 is 16 amino acids. CDR3 region: CASSYRASGGTDTQYF. The CDR3 DNA follows: TGTGCCAGCAGTTACCGGGCTAGCGGGGGGACAGATACGCAGTATTTT.

This clone appeared a single time. V gene TRBV7-6 combines with J gene TRBJ2-3, with D uncertain. The germline V and J ends were trimmed by 1 base and 0 bases, with 5 bases remaining between them. Germline V gene lookup returns CDR1 SGHVS and CDR2 FNYEAQ. The CDR3 has 14 amino acids. CDR3 in amino acids: CASSLGRSTDTQYF. The DNA of the CDR3 is TGTGCCAGCAGCTTAGGACGGAGCACAGATACGCAGTATTTT.

In the case of this clone: The sample contains more than one DNA sequence encoding this CDR3. The chain carries TRBV9 and TRBJ2-3; 11 nucleotides line up with TRBD2. The germline CDR1 and CDR2 sequences are SGDLS and YYNGEE. This CDR3 region has 16 residues. V shed 0 bases and J 2 bases; nucleotides not matched to a gene: 2. Here the CDR3 reads CASSVGTSGYTDTQYF. The CDR3 region has the DNA TGTGCCAGCAGCGTAGGGACTAGCGGGTACACAGATACGCAGTATTTT. The complete variable domain, with remaining parts taken from reference TRBV9 and TRBJ2-3, reads DSGVTQTPKHLITATGQRVTLRCSPRSGDLSVYWYQQSLDQGLQFLIQYYNGEERAKGNILERFSAQQFPDLHSELNLSSLELGDSALYFCASSVGTSGYTDTQYFGPGTRLTVL.

The gene calls are TRBV6-1 and TRBJ2-7; possible D gene TRBD1, 6 bases. V was pared by 2 bases and J by 1 base, with 9 bases between. This CDR3 comprises 14 residues. CDR1 and CDR2 (germline): MNHNS, SASEGT. In DNA form, the CDR3 reads TGTGCCAGCAGTGAAATGAGGGGGTCCTACGAGCAGTACGTC. Translation: CASSEMRGSYEQYV.

This chain uses TRBV4-3 with TRBJ2-3, with TRBD2 matching 13 bases. The V segment lost 1 base and the J segment 6 bases; nucleotides outside the gene matches: 7. Germline lookup yields CDR1 LGHNA and CDR2 YSLEER. The length of the CDR3 is 17 residues. The DNA for the CDR3 is TGCGCCAGCAGCCAAGCGTCGACTAGCGGGGGGAAGGATACGCAGTATTTT. Its translation: CASSQASTSGGKDTQYF.

V and J are TRBV2 and TRBJ2-2; perhaps TRBD1 as D (5 bases). The CDR3 has 14 amino acids. Germline CDR1 SNHLY, CDR2 FYNNEI. V lost 3 bases and J lost 5, with 10 bases in between. The CDR3: CASSEAGFTGELFF. The CDR3 DNA is TGTGCCAGCAGTGAGGCAGGGTTTACCGGGGAGCTGTTTTTT.

The chain recombines TRBV2 with TRBJ1-3; 7 nucleotides agree with TRBD1. With 6 bases clipped from V and 0 bases from J, the junction kept 5 bases outside the gene matches. Germline CDR1 and CDR2: SNHLY and FYNNEI. This CDR3 comprises 15 residues. The CDR3 nucleotides read TGTGCCAGCAGGGGTCCAGGGGGCTCTGGAAACACCATATATTTT. Residues: CASRGPGGSGNTIYF.

V gene TRBV5-1 combines with J gene TRBJ1-2, with 8 bases that match TRBD1. Looked up from germline, CDR1 is SGHRS and CDR2 is YFSETQ. The CDR3 length is 16 residues. J lost 4 bases, V lost 0 bases, and 8 bases had no gene match. This CDR3 is CASSLGQGAVIYGYTF. As DNA, the CDR3 is TGCGCCAGCAGCTTGGGGCAGGGGGCCGTCATCTATGGCTACACCTTC.